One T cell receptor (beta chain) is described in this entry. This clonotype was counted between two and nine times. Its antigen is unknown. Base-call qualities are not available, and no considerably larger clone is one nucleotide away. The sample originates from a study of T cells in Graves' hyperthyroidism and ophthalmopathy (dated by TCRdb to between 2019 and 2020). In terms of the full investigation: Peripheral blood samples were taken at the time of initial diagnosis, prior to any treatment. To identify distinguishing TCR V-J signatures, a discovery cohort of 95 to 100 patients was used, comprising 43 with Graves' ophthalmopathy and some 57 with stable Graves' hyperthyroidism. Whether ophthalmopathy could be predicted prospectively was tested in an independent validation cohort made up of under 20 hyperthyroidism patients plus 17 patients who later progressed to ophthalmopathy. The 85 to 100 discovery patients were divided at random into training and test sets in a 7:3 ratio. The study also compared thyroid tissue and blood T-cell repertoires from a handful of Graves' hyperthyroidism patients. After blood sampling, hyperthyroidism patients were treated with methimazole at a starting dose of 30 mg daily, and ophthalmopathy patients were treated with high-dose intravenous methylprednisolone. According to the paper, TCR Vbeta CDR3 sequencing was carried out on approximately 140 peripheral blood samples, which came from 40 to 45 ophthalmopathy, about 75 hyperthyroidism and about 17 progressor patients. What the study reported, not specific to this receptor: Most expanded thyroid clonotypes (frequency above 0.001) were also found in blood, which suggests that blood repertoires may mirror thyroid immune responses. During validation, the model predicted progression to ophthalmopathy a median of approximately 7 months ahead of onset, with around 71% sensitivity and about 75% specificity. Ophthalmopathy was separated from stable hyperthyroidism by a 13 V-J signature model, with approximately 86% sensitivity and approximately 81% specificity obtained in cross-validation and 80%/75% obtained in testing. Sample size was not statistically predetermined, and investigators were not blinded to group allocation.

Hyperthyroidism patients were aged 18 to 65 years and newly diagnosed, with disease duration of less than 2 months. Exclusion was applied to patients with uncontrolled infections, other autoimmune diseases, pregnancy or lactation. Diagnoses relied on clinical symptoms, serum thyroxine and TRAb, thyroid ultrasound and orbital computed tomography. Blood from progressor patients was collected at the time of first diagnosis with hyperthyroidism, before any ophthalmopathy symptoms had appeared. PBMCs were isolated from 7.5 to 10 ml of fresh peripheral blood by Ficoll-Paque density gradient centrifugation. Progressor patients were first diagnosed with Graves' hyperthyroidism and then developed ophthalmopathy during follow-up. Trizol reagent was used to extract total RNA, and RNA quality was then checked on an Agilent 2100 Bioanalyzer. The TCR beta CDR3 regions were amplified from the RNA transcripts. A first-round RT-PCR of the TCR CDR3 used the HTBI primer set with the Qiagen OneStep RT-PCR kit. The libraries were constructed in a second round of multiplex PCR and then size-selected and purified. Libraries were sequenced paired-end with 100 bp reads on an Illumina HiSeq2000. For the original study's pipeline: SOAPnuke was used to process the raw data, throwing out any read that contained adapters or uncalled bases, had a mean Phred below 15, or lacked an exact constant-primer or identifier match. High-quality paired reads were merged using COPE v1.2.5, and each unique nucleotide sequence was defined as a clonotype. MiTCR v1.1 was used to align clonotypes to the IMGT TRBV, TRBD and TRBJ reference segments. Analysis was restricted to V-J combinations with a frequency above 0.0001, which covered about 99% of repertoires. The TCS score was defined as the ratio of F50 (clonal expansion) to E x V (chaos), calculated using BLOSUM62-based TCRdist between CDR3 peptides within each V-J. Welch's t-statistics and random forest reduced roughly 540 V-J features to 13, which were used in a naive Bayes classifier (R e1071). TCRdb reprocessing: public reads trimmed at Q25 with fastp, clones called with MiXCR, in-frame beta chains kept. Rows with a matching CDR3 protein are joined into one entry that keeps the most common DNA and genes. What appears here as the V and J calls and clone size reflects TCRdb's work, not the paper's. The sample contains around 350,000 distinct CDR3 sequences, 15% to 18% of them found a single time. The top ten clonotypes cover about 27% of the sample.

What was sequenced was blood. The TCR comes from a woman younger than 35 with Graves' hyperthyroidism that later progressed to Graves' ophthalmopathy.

The nucleotide sequence is given as TGCAGCGTTGAAGGAGCTAGTTTCCCTACCTACGAGCAGTACTTC. It specifies CSVEGASFPTYEQYF. In this chain, TRBV29-1 is recombined with TRBJ2-7, with the D gene call left open. The CDR3 holds 15 amino acids from the cysteine to the phenylalanine. CDR3 DNA is the only sequence kept; it has 45 bases, read in frame from the first base. V is clipped by 1 base and J by 2 bases, and the sequence between their germline boundaries is 15 bases long. The germline V gene supplies CDR1 SQVTM and CDR2 ANQGSEA.